A selection of T cell receptor beta chains follows, all from one sample in a study of shared clonotypes between healthy human individuals. The protocol was immunoSEQ multiplex PCR, while the TCRdb copy is restricted to in-frame clones and leaves out a portion. The sample lists approximately 650,000 clones, over 95% seen once, with 0.095% to 0.12% in the top ten. Specimen: naive CD8+ T cells sorted from blood. The receptors stem from a woman in her 30s in good health. Both conserved end residues are part of each CDR3. The order of the fields is V gene, J gene, clone size, D gene, CDR3 DNA, CDR3 protein. The D gene is left open where the match is weak. Part of the rows lack a size; the others show once, few, many or a class for expanded clones.

V gene: TRBV18
J gene: TRBJ2-7
clone size: once
D gene: .
CDR3 DNA: TGTGCCAGCTCACACCCGATGCTCCTCCGGGAGCAGTACTTC
CDR3 protein: CASSHPMLLREQYF

V gene: TRBV4-1
J gene: TRBJ2-2
clone size: .
D gene: .
CDR3 DNA: TGCGCCAGCAGCCACGGGGGTAGCGGGAACACCGGGGAGCTGTTTTTT
CDR3 protein: CASSHGGSGNTGELFF

V gene: TRBV4-1
J gene: TRBJ2-7
clone size: .
D gene: .
CDR3 DNA: TGCGCCAGCAGCCAAGAACGGCCATTAGGGGACGAGCAGTACTTC
CDR3 protein: CASSQERPLGDEQYF

V gene: TRBV28
J gene: TRBJ2-7
clone size: once
D gene: .
CDR3 DNA: TGTGCCAGCAGCCTGAGCCAGGTTTCCCTTTACGAGCAGTACTTC
CDR3 protein: CASSLSQVSLYEQYF

V gene: TRBV29-1
J gene: TRBJ2-7
clone size: .
D gene: .
CDR3 DNA: TGCAGCGTGATACCGGGACAGGGAGCGGGAGTCTACGAGCAGTACTTC
CDR3 protein: CSVIPGQGAGVYEQYF

V gene: TRBV19
J gene: TRBJ1-4
clone size: .
D gene: .
CDR3 DNA: TGTGCCAGTAATTTCCAGGGAGGTGAAAAACTGTTTTTT
CDR3 protein: CASNFQGGEKLFF

V gene: TRBV9
J gene: TRBJ2-7
clone size: .
D gene: .
CDR3 DNA: TGTGCCAGCAGCCCCCACAGGGACACAGGGTACGAGCAGTACTTC
CDR3 protein: CASSPHRDTGYEQYF

V gene: TRBV10-3
J gene: TRBJ2-1
clone size: .
D gene: TRBD1
CDR3 DNA: TGTGCCATCAGATCACAGGGGGGTGAGCAGTTCTTC
CDR3 protein: CAIRSQGGEQFF

V gene: TRBV7-9
J gene: TRBJ2-7
clone size: .
D gene: .
CDR3 DNA: TGTGCCAGCAGCTTATCGGCGTACGAGCAGTACTTC
CDR3 protein: CASSLSAYEQYF

V gene: TRBV2
J gene: TRBJ1-2
clone size: .
D gene: .
CDR3 DNA: TGTGCCAGCAGTGACCGCAGTCAACTAGCCGGCTACACCTTC
CDR3 protein: CASSDRSQLAGYTF

V gene: TRBV6-5
J gene: TRBJ1-2
clone size: .
D gene: .
CDR3 DNA: TGTGCCAGCAGTCAGACAGCTTACCTTAACTATGGCTACACCTTC
CDR3 protein: CASSQTAYLNYGYTF

V gene: TRBV27
J gene: TRBJ1-1
clone size: .
D gene: TRBD1
CDR3 DNA: TGTGCCAGCAGGACCCGTCAACCGCAGGGGGAAGGGGACACTGAAGCTTTCTTT
CDR3 protein: CASRTRQPQGEGDTEAFF